The subject of this entry is one T cell receptor beta chain. This CDR3 is built from 12 residues. CDR1 is DFQATT, CDR2 SNEGSKA, per germline (reference sequence). V was clipped by 3 bases and J by 4 bases, with 10 bases between them. This sample stems from a study of blood T cell repertoires in COVID-19. Study overall: From the United States, Italy and Spain came samples of acute and convalescent COVID-19. In each case, the material was cDNA or gDNA derived from T cells, B-cell-depleted T cells, or PBMCs.

Under the authors' procedure: The authors estimated nucleated cell counts from reference gene primer amplification. Data came from immunoSEQ multiplex PCR; TCRdb stores just in-frame clones and leaves some out. That table supplies the V and J calls and clone size; D and trimming were determined from the DNA. The top ten hold 1.5% to 1.7% of the sample, which has 250,000 or so clones, about four fifths seen once. Material for sequencing was peripheral blood. The J gene is TRBJ2-7, the V gene TRBV20-1, with D unresolved. The receptor comes from a woman between 40 and 55 years old who had recovered from COVID-19. The CDR3 nucleotides read TGCAGTGCTAGTTCGGTGATTTACGAGCAGTACTTC. This sequence encodes CSASSVIYEQYF.